The next 6 T cell receptor beta chains were all read from a single sample in a study of OX40 agonist ivuxolimab in advanced cancers. Libraries were prepared by immunoSEQ multiplex PCR; TCRdb keeps only in-frame clonotypes and omits some of them. The sample lists around 79,000 clones, around nine tenths seen once, with 0.6% to 0.75% in the top ten. Sequences were derived from CD4+ or CD8+ T cells sorted from blood, sampled in a trial of the OX40 agonist ivuxolimab. The receptors derive from an adult with an advanced solid tumor such as melanoma, head and neck, liver or kidney cancer.

The chain has TRBV28 and TRBJ2-7; either TRBD1 or TRBD2 may fit D (5 bases each). CDR1 is MDHEN, CDR2 SYDVKM, per germline. V was clipped by 5 bases and J by 3 bases, with 20 bases between them. The CDR3 has 16 amino acids. DNA of the CDR3: TGTGCCAGCAGTGCATACCGGGATGCAAGGGGCTACGAGCAGTACTTC. This codes for CASSAYRDARGYEQYF.

The genes are TRBV19 and TRBJ1-2; 10 bases are a match to TRBD1. The CDR3 is 16 amino acids. Trimming at V came to 5 bases and at J to 2 bases, leaving 8 bases not matched to a gene. Germline CDR1 reads LNHDA; CDR2 reads SQIVND (reference sequence). Here the CDR3 reads CASSHRTGGRNYGYTF. DNA of the CDR3: TGTGCCAGTAGTCACCGGACAGGGGGAAGAAACTATGGCTACACCTTC.

The genes are TRBV4-1 and TRBJ2-6; D perhaps matches TRBD1 (7 bases). The germline V and J ends were trimmed by 0 bases and 0 bases, with 18 bases remaining between them. CDR3 length equals 20 residues. Germline assignment: CDR1 MGHRA and CDR2 YSYEKL. CDR3 loop: CASSQDRVGQGGSGANVLTF. In DNA form, the CDR3 reads TGCGCCAGCAGCCAAGATCGAGTCGGGCAGGGGGGCTCTGGGGCCAACGTCCTGACTTTC.

This rearrangement joins TRBV7-6 to TRBJ1-5, with D perhaps TRBD1 (6 bases). V gave up 5 bases and J gave up 4 bases, with 18 bases separating them. The germline CDR1 and CDR2 sequences are SGHVS and FNYEAQ. The CDR3 loop spans 16 amino acids. The CDR3 reads CASSPGGAGRNQPQHF. The CDR3 DNA reads TGTGCCAGCAGCCCGGGGGGGGCCGGCAGAAATCAGCCCCAGCATTTT.

V is TRBV30 and J is TRBJ2-3, with TRBD1 matching 9 bases. The CDR3 is 13 residues long. With 1 base clipped from V and 9 bases from J, the junction kept 5 bases outside the gene matches. Per germline, CDR1 GTSNPN and CDR2 SVGIG (reference sequence). DNA of the CDR3: TGTGCCTGGAGTGGGCAGACAGGGGGGACGCAGTATTTT. Its protein product is CAWSGQTGGTQYF.

J is TRBJ1-2 and V is TRBV19; D gene uncertain. Trimming cost V 5 bases and J 8 bases, with 9 bases left between them. This CDR3 comprises 11 residues. CDR1 and CDR2 from the germline V gene are LNHDA and SQIVND (reference sequence). In nucleotides, the CDR3 is TGTGCCAGTAGTTACCTGGCCGGCTACACCTTC. Protein product: CASSYLAGYTF.